This paragraph covers one TCR beta chain sequence. This sample is drawn from a study of blood T cell repertoires in COVID-19. V gave up 0 bases and J gave up 0 bases, with 10 bases separating them. The CDR3 runs 16 residues. Germline V gene data show CDR1 as SGHRS and CDR2 as YFSETQ. As handled by the study authors: From reference gene primer amplification, estimates of nucleated cell counts were derived. Sequencing was performed with immunoSEQ multiplex PCR; in TCRdb, only in-frame clones are kept and a portion is missing. V and J calls and clone size are given by that table; D and trimming were obtained from the DNA. The sample has about 120,000 clones, 90% seen once.

This clonotype originated in a middle-aged man with active COVID-19. V is TRBV5-1 and J is TRBJ2-1; no clear D. Sequencing input: peripheral blood. The DNA of the CDR3 is TGCGCCAGCAGCTTGGAGGTGAGGAGCTCCTACAATGAGCAGTTCTTC. Translation: CASSLEVRSSYNEQFF.